This T cell receptor (beta chain) was captured by sequencing in a study of cytomegalovirus exposure and HLA in healthy donors. The length of the CDR3 is 12 residues. The germline V and J ends were trimmed by 6 bases and 7 bases, with 7 bases remaining between them. CDR1 is SGHTA and CDR2 is FQGTGA in the germline V gene. The PCR was carried out with 60 Vbeta primers and 13 Jbeta primers. Only in-frame clones appear in the TCRdb table, and some are missing; sequencing was by immunoSEQ multiplex PCR. Among some 130,000 clones listed, around 83% were seen once. Concerning this clone: Its target is not known.

Study outcomes and limitations: In a later analysis, CMV-associated beta chains were mostly HLA-associated, it appeared. The study carried out a later analysis of TCR beta sequences. It associated some 17,000 of them with specific HLA alleles at a false discovery rate of 0.05.

The specimen sequenced was PBMCs. This TCR came from a woman between 25 and 40 years old in good health and CMV-seropositive. The rearrangement joins TRBV7-3 to TRBJ1-6; D gene ambiguous. CDR3 amino acids: CASRMENSPLHF. DNA for the CDR3: TGTGCCAGCAGGATGGAGAATTCACCCCTCCACTTT.